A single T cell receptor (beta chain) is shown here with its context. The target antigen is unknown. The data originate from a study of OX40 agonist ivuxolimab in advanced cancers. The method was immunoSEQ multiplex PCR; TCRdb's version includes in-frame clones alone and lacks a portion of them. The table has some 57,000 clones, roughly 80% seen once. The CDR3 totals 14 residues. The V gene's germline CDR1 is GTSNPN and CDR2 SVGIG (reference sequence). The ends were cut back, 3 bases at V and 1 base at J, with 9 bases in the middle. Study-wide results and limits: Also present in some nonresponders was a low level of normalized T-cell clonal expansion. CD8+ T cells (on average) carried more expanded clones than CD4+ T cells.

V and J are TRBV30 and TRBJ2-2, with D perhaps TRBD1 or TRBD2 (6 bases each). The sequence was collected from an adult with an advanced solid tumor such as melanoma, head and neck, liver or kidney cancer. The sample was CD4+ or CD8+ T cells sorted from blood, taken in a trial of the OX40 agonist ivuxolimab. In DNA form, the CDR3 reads TGTGCCTGGAGGGAGGGACAGAACACCGGGGAGCTGTTTTTT. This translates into CAWREGQNTGELFF. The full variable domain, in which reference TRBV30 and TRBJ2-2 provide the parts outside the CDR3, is SQTIHQWPATLVQPVGSPLSLECTVEGTSNPNLYWYRQAAGRGLQLLFYSVGIGQISSEVPQNLSASRPQDRQFILSSKKLLLSDSGFYLCAWREGQNTGELFFGEGSRLTVL.